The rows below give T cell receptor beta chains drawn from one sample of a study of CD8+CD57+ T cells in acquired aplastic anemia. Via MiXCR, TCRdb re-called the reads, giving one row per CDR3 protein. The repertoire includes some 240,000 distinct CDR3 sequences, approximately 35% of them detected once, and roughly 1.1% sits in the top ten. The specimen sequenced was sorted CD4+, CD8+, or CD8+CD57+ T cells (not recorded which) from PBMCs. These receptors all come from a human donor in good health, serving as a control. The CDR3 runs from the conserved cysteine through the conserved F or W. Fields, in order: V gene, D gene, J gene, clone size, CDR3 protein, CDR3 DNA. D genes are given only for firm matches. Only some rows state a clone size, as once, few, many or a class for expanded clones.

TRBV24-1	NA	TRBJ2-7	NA	CATSGGRSEQYF	TGTGCCACCAGTGGTGGGAGAAGCGAGCAGTACTTC
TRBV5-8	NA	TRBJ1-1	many	CASSLDAGAGAEAFF	TGTGCCAGCAGCTTGGACGCAGGGGCAGGAGCTGAAGCTTTCTTT
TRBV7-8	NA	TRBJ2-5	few	CASSLVGREETQYF	TGTGCCAGCAGCTTAGTGGGCAGGGAAGAGACCCAGTACTTC
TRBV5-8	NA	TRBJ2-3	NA	CASSFRDRTNTQYF	TGTGCCAGCAGCTTTCGCGACAGGACGAATACGCAGTATTTT
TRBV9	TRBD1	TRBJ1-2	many	CASSGWTGGNYGYTF	TGTGCCAGCAGCGGATGGACAGGGGGAAACTATGGCTACACCTTC
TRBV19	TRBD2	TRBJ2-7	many	CASSMGTTLFYEQYF	TGTGCCAGTAGTATGGGGACTACTCTATTCTACGAGCAGTACTTC
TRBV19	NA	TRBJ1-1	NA	CASSLLGRRDTEAFF	TGTGCCAGTAGTCTCCTGGGCAGGAGGGACACTGAAGCTTTCTTT
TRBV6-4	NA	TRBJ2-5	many	CAILLWETQYF	TGTGCCATCCTTCTATGGGAGACCCAGTACTTC
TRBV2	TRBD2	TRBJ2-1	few	CASRPYPGGRPFF	TGTGCCAGCAGGCCTTACCCCGGCGGGAGGCCGTTCTTC
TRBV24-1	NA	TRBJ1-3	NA	CATGMGNTIYF	TGTGCCACCGGGATGGGAAACACCATATATTTT
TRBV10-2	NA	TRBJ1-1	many	CASSDGAEAFF	TGCGCCAGCAGTGATGGGGCGGAAGCTTTCTTT
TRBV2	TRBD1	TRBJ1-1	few	CASSDRLDREAFF	TGTGCCAGCAGTGACCGTTTGGACAGGGAAGCTTTCTTT
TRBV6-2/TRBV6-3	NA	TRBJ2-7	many	CASSYDVGVPSYEQYF	TGTGCCAGCAGTTACGATGTGGGGGTACCCTCCTACGAGCAGTACTTC
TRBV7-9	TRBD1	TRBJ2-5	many	CASSFPKIGQGQETQYF	TGTGCCAGCAGCTTCCCAAAAATAGGACAGGGCCAAGAGACCCAGTACTTC
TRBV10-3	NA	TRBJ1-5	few	CATTDLGGSNQPQHF	TGTGCCACTACTGACCTGGGCGGAAGCAATCAGCCCCAGCATTTT
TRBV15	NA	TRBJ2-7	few	CARRRAGSSYEQYF	TGTGCCCGAAGAAGGGCAGGGAGCTCCTACGAGCAGTACTTC
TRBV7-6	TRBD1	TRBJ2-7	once	CASRSRDSSYEQYF	TGTGCCAGCAGATCCCGGGACAGCAGCTACGAGCAGTACTTC
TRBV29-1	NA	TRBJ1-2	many	CSGGGDLYGYTF	TGCAGCGGGGGGGGGGACCTCTATGGCTACACCTTC
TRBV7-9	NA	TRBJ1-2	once	CASSLSLGHGYTF	TGTGCCAGCAGCTTATCTCTGGGCCATGGCTACACCTTC
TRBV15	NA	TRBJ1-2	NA	CATSRDLTEGGGYTF	TGTGCCACCAGCAGAGATCTGACAGAGGGGGGTGGCTACACCTTC
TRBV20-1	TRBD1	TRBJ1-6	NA	CSAREGGDSPLHF	TGCAGTGCTAGGGAAGGGGGCGATTCACCCCTCCACTTT
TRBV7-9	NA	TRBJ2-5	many	CASSSGQYQETQYF	TGTGCCAGCAGCTCAGGACAGTACCAAGAGACCCAGTACTTC
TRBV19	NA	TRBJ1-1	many	CASRPLGGTEAFF	TGTGCCAGTAGGCCCCTGGGGGGGACTGAAGCTTTCTTT
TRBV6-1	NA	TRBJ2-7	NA	CASTPGPNYEQYF	TGTGCCAGCACCCCGGGCCCGAACTACGAGCAGTACTTC
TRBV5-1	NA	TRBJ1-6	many	CASSLGGLRGLLGTPLHF	TGCGCCAGCAGCTTGGGTGGCCTGCGGGGACTGCTGGGGACACCCCTCCACTTT
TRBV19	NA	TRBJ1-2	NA	CASSIVGGSYGYTF	TGTGCCAGTAGTATCGTCGGGGGCAGCTATGGCTACACCTTC
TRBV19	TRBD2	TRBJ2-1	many	CASSTPPSGRASNEQFF	TGTGCCAGTAGTACCCCGCCTAGCGGGAGGGCCTCCAATGAGCAGTTCTTC